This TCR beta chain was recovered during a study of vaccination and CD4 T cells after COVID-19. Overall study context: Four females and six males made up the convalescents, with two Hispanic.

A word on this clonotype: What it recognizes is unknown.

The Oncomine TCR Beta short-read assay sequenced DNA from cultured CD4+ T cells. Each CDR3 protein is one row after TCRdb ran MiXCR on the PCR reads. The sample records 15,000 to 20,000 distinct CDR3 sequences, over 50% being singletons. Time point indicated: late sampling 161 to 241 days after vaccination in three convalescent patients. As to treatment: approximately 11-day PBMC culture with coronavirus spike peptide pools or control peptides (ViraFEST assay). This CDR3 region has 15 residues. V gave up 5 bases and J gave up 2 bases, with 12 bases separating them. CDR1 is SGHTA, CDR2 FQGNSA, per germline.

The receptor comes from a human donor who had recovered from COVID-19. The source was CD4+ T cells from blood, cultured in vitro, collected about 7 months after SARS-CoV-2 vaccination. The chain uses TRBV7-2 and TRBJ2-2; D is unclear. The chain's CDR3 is CASSLLGLNTGELFF. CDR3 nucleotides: TGTGCCAGCAGCCTTTTGGGCCTCAACACCGGGGAGCTGTTTTTT.